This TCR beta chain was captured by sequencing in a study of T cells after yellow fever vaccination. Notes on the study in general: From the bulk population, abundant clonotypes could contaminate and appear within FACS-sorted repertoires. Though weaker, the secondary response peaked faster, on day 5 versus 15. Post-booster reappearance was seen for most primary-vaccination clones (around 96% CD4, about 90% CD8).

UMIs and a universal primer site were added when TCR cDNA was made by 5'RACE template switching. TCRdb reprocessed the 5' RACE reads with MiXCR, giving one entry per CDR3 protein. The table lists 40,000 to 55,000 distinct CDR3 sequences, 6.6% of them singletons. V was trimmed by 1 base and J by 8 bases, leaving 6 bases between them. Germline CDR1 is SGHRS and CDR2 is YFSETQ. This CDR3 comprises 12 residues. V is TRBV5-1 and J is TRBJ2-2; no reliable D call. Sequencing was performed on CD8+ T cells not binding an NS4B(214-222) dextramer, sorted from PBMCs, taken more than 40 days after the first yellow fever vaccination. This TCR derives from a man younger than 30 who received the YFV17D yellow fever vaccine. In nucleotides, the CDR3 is TGCGCCAGCAGCTTGTGGGTTGGGGAGCTGTTTTTT. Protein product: CASSLWVGELFF.